Listed below are T cell receptor beta chains from one sample, sequenced in a study of T cells in Graves' hyperthyroidism and ophthalmopathy. A single record per CDR3 protein comes from TCRdb applying MiXCR to the multiplex PCR reads. Of around 290,000 distinct CDR3 sequences listed, roughly an eighth are singletons. Specimen: blood. These receptors were collected from a woman aged 40-49 years with Graves' hyperthyroidism. The CDR3 runs from the conserved cysteine through the conserved F or W. Fields, in order: J gene, V gene, clone size, D gene, CDR3 DNA, CDR3 protein. The D gene is left open where the match is weak. Clone size is given for some rows only: seen once, a few or many times, or a class if the clone is expanded.

>TRBJ2-1|TRBV20-1|many|TRBD1
TGCAGTGCTAGAGATGTGGCAGGGGGTCCCTACAATGAGCAGTTCTTC
CSARDVAGGPYNEQFF
>TRBJ2-2|TRBV5-1|.|.
TGCGCCAGCACCCCTGGTGTGGCAACGAACACCGGGGAGCTGTTTTTT
CASTPGVATNTGELFF
>TRBJ2-1|TRBV5-1|.|TRBD2
TGCGCCAGCAGCCTCACTAGCGGGAGTCATGAGCAGTTCTTC
CASSLTSGSHEQFF
>TRBJ1-6|TRBV7-8|many|.
TGTGCCAGCAGCTTAGTACAGAGTAATTCACCCCTCCACTTT
CASSLVQSNSPLHF
>TRBJ1-4|TRBV7-2|many|.
TGTGCCAGCAGTGGACAGAGTCGGGGAAAACTGTTTTTT
CASSGQSRGKLFF
>TRBJ2-5|TRBV19|many|.
TGTGCCAGTAGCCCTCAGCGGACAGAACAAGAGACCCAGTACTTC
CASSPQRTEQETQYF
>TRBJ1-5|TRBV19|many|.
TGTGCCAGTAGTTTTCGGCCGCGTTATCAGCCCCAGCATTTT
CASSFRPRYQPQHF
>TRBJ1-1|TRBV28|.|.
TGTGCCAGCCTCGGGGGGGCGAACACTGAAGCTTTCTTT
CASLGGANTEAFF
>TRBJ1-3|TRBV10-3|.|.
TGTGCCATCTGGAACCCCGGGACAACTGGAAACACCATATATTTT
CAIWNPGTTGNTIYF
>TRBJ2-2|TRBV10-2|.|.
TGCGCCAGCAGTGTCGCGGGAAACACCGGGGAGCTGTTTTTT
CASSVAGNTGELFF
>TRBJ2-2|TRBV10-3|many|.
TGTGCCATCAGTGAGGGGACGACTCGCGGGTACACCGGGGAGCTGTTTTTT
CAISEGTTRGYTGELFF
>TRBJ2-7|TRBV27|many|.
TGTGCCAGCTCTTCCGGGACGGAAACCTACGAGCAGTACTTC
CASSSGTETYEQYF
>TRBJ2-7|TRBV28|many|.
TGTGCCAGCAGTTTTGCCTTGAGGTCCCCCTACGAGCAGTACTTC
CASSFALRSPYEQYF
>TRBJ2-7|TRBV6-1|many|.
TGTGCCAGCAGTGAAGTCAACAAGGGGAACTACGAGCAGTACTTC
CASSEVNKGNYEQYF
>TRBJ1-1|TRBV6-1|many|.
TGTGCCAGCAGTCCATGGGGGAACACTGAAGCTTTCTTT
CASSPWGNTEAFF
>TRBJ2-7|TRBV2|many|.
TGTGCCAGCAGTGGACGGACCTTCCTCAACGAGCAGTACTTC
CASSGRTFLNEQYF
>TRBJ2-2|TRBV3-1|many|.
TGTGCCAGCAGCCAATTGACTAACTCCAGGGAGCTGTTTTTT
CASSQLTNSRELFF
>TRBJ1-2|TRBV6-2/TRBV6-3|few|.
TGTGCCACCGAAAGGGCAGGGGACTATGGCTACACCTTC
CATERAGDYGYTF
>TRBJ2-5|TRBV29-1|.|.
TGCAGCGTACGGACGGACAAGGGGACCCAGTACTTC
CSVRTDKGTQYF
>TRBJ2-7|TRBV3-1|many|TRBD2
TGTGCCAGCAGCCTCCGGGAGGTTGGCTACGAGCAGTACTTC
CASSLREVGYEQYF
>TRBJ2-7|TRBV6-6|many|.
TGTGCCAGCAGTTACTCGCACTCCTACGAGCAGTACTTC
CASSYSHSYEQYF
>TRBJ2-5|TRBV7-2|many|TRBD2
TGTGCCAGCAGCTTAGAATGGACTAGCTATTTGGAGACCCAGTACTTC
CASSLEWTSYLETQYF
>TRBJ1-2|TRBV20-1|many|.
TGCAGTGCTACCCGGGACCCAGCTAACTATGGCTACACCTTC
CSATRDPANYGYTF
>TRBJ1-5|TRBV6-1|many|.
TGTGCCAGCAGTGTACGCTTCAATCAGCCCCAGCATTTT
CASSVRFNQPQHF
>TRBJ2-3|TRBV5-4|many|.
TGTGCCAGCAGCTTGGCCAGGGGAGCAGATACGCAGTATTTT
CASSLARGADTQYF
>TRBJ1-2|TRBV28|.|TRBD1
TGTGCCAGCAAGACAGGGCCTGGTGGCTACACCTTC
CASKTGPGGYTF
>TRBJ2-7|TRBV2|.|TRBD1
TGTGCCAGCAGGCGGGACAGGGGTACCTCCTACGAGCAGTACTTC
CASRRDRGTSYEQYF
>TRBJ2-1|TRBV3-1|.|TRBD2
TGTGCCAGCAGCCTCGGACTAGCGGGAAACTACAATGAGCAGTTCTTC
CASSLGLAGNYNEQFF
>TRBJ2-2|TRBV19|.|TRBD2
TGTGCCAGTAGTATCACGGGGACTAGACCCCTCTTCCGGGAGCTGTTTTTT
CASSITGTRPLFRELFF
>TRBJ1-2|TRBV7-2|.|TRBD1
TGTGCCAGCAGCCGGGGACAGGGTGATTTTGGCTACACCTTC
CASSRGQGDFGYTF
>TRBJ1-2|TRBV7-9|few|.
TGTGCCAGCAGCTTAGAAGGGGTGCTTATGAGCTACACCTTC
CASSLEGVLMSYTF